This record looks at one T cell receptor beta chain sequence and its context. Clones were read by immunoSEQ multiplex PCR, and TCRdb kept only the in-frame ones, dropping some. This table holds over 30,000 clones, around 74% found once. This sample is drawn from a study of immune evolution from preneoplasia to lung adenocarcinoma. The CDR3 contains 15 residues. V shed 0 bases and J shed 4 bases, with 10 bases lying between them. Per germline, CDR1 LNHNV and CDR2 YYDKDF (reference sequence). The chain recombines TRBV15 with TRBJ2-1; no clear D. The source is a person aged 55 to 75 with lung adenocarcinoma. The sequencing input was FFPE invasive lung adenocarcinoma tissue. For the CDR3, the DNA is TGTGCCACCAGCAGAGATATCAGCGATTACAATGAGCAGTTCTTC. This gives the protein CATSRDISDYNEQFF.